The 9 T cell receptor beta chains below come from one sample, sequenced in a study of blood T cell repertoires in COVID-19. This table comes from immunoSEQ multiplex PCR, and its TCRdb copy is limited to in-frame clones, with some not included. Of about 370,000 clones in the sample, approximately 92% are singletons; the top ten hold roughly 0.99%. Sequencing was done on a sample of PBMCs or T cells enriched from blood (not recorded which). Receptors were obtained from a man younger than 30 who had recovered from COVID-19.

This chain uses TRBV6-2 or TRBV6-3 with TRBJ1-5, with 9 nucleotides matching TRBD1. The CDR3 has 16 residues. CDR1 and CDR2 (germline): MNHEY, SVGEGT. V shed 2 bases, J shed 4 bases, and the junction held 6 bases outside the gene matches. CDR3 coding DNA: TGTGCCAGCAGTTACGGGGGACAGGGATTAAATCAGCCCCAGCATTTT. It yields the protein CASSYGGQGLNQPQHF.

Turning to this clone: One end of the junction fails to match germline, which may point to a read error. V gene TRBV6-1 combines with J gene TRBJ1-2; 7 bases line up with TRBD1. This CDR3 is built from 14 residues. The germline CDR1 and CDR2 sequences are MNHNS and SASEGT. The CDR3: CASREDRVAEGYTF. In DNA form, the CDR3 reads TGTGCCAGCAGGGAAGACAGGGTAGCTGAGGGCTACACCTTC.

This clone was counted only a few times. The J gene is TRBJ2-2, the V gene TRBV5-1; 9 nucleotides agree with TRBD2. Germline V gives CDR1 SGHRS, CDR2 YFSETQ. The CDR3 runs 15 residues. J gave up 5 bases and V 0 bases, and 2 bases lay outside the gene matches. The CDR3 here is CASSLGLAATGELFF. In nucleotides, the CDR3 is TGCGCCAGCAGCTTGGGACTAGCGGCAACCGGGGAGCTGTTTTTT.

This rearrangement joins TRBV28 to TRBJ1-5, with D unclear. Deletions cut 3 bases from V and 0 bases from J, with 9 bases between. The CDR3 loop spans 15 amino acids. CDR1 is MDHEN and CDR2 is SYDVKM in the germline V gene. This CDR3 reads CASSLFLDSNQPQHF. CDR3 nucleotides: TGTGCCAGCAGTTTGTTTCTAGATAGCAATCAGCCCCAGCATTTT.

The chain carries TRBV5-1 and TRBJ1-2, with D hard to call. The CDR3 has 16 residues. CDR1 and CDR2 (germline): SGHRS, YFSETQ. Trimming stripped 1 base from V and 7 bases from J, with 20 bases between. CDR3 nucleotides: TGCGCCAGCAGCTTGCAAACACCCACCGATTGGAGTGGCTACACCTTC. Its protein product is CASSLQTPTDWSGYTF.

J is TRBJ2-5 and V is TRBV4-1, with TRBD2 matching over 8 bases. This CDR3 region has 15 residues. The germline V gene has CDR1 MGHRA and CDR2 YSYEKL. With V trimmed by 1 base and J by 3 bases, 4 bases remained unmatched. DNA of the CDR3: TGCGCCAGCAGCCAAGTGACTAGCGCGGAAGAGACCCAGTACTTC. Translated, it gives CASSQVTSAEETQYF.

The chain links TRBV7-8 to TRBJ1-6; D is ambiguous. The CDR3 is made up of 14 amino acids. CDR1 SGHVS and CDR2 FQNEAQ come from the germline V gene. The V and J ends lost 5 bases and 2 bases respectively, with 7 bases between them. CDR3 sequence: CASSQAAYNSPLHF. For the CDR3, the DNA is TGTGCCAGCAGCCAGGCGGCCTATAATTCACCCCTCCACTTT.

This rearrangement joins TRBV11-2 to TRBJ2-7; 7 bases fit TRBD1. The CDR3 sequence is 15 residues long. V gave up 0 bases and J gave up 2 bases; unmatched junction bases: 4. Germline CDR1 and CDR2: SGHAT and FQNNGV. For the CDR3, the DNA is TGTGCCAGCAGCTTAGAAGGGACAGCCCCCTACGAGCAGTACTTC. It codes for CASSLEGTAPYEQYF.

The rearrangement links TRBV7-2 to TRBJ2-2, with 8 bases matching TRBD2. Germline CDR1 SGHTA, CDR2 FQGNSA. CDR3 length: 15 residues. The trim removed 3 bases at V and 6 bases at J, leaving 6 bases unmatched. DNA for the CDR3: TGTGCCAGCAGCTTCACCGGGGGGGCGTCCGGGGAGCTGTTTTTT. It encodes CASSFTGGASGELFF.